These 17 T cell receptor beta chains share one sample of origin, sequenced in a study of Ad26.COV2.S vaccination and SARS-CoV-2 variants. Libraries were prepared by immunoSEQ multiplex PCR; TCRdb keeps only in-frame clonotypes and omits some of them. Among around 240,000 clones listed, more than 75% were seen once. Treatment meaning: roughly 18 received Ad26.COV2.S at low or high dose, single or two shots; about 5 received placebo; per-sample allocation not given. The study sampled participants on day 63 after the first vaccine or placebo injection. The sample here was peripheral blood, taken in a trial of Ad26.COV2.S vaccine versus placebo. Receptors originate from a person aged 18-65 years who received the Ad26.COV2.S COVID-19 vaccine or a placebo.

This clone was seen more than once but under ten times. The chain links TRBV9 to TRBJ1-5, with TRBD1 matching over 7 bases. Trimming took 3 bases from V and 2 from J; bases not matched to a gene: 2. In germline, CDR1 is SGDLS, CDR2 YYNGEE. The CDR3 length is 14 residues. Here the CDR3 DNA reads TGTGCCAGCAGCGGACAGGGAGGCAATCAGCCCCAGCATTTT. Translated: CASSGQGGNQPQHF.

Only a few counts were recorded for this clone. The chain carries TRBV14 and TRBJ1-2; possible D gene TRBD1, 5 bases. This CDR3 is 16 amino acids long. V was trimmed by 3 bases and J by 4 bases, leaving 18 bases between them. CDR1 is SGHDN and CDR2 is FVKESK in the germline V gene. DNA of the CDR3: TGTGCCAGCAGCCATGGCCACGGGGCTAGGGGCTATGGCTACACCTTC. As protein: CASSHGHGARGYGYTF.

The gene calls are TRBV28 and TRBJ1-3; D possibly corresponds to TRBD1 (5 bases). Trimming cost V 7 bases and J 6 bases, with 22 bases left between them. Germline values: CDR1 MDHEN, CDR2 SYDVKM. The CDR3 is 16 amino acids. The CDR3 DNA follows: TGTGCCAGCACCCGGGACTTGAGCGGACGCCAAAACACCATATATTTT. Translating it yields CASTRDLSGRQNTIYF.

V and J are TRBV4-3 and TRBJ2-1; D not certain. Germline assignment: CDR1 LGHNA and CDR2 YSLEER. Trimming cost V 1 base and J 9 bases, with 19 bases left between them. The CDR3 sequence is 16 residues long. This CDR3 reads CASSQARVLWNGEQFF. CDR3 bases: TGCGCCAGCAGCCAAGCAAGAGTCCTTTGGAATGGTGAGCAGTTCTTC.

The V gene is TRBV11-2, the J gene TRBJ2-7; D is possibly TRBD2 (5 bases). Trimming took 2 bases from V and 3 from J, leaving 11 bases between them. CDR3 size: 14 residues. From germline, CDR1 is SGHAT and CDR2 FQNNGV. DNA of the CDR3: TGTGCCAGCAGCTTACTGGTGGCGGGCTACGAGCAGTACTTC. Translating it yields CASSLLVAGYEQYF.

The V gene is TRBV15, the J gene TRBJ2-7; 7 positions match TRBD2. CDR3 length: 14 amino acids. Germline values: CDR1 LNHNV, CDR2 YYDKDF (reference sequence). Germline trimming cut 4 bases from V and 3 bases from J; bases unmatched to any gene: 6. CDR3 bases: TGTGCCACCAGCACCGCCGGGGGGTTCTACGAGCAGTACTTC. Its protein is CATSTAGGFYEQYF.

Only a few counts were recorded for this clone. This rearrangement joins TRBV5-8 to TRBJ1-6; D remains ambiguous. V was cut by 3 bases and J by 6 bases, with 19 bases left in between. The germline gives CDR1 SGHTS, CDR2 YDEGEE. This CDR3 is built from 17 residues. The CDR3 reads CASSSYTRDIANSPLHF. CDR3 sequence (DNA): TGTGCCAGCAGCTCGTATACCCGAGATATCGCTAATTCACCCCTCCACTTT.

This chain connects TRBV19 to TRBJ2-7; D gene uncertain. The germline CDR1 and CDR2 sequences are LNHDA and SQIVND (reference sequence). V was cut by 1 base and J by 2 bases, with 9 bases left in between. This CDR3 has 14 residues. The CDR3 sequence is CASSIGTLPYEQYF. The CDR3 bases are TGTGCCAGTAGTATAGGGACCCTACCCTACGAGCAGTACTTC.

The CDR3 sequence: CASSQLGLANNEQFF. In DNA form, the CDR3 reads TGCGCCAGCAGCCAACTCGGACTAGCCAACAATGAGCAGTTCTTC. The V and J genes are TRBV4-3 and TRBJ2-1, with 8 positions matching TRBD2. Per the germline V gene, CDR1 is LGHNA and CDR2 is YSLEER. J gave up 5 bases and V 2 bases, and 5 bases lay outside the gene matches. The CDR3 is made up of 15 amino acids.

The chain couples TRBV7-8 to TRBJ2-5; D call uncertain. The germline V gene has CDR1 SGHVS and CDR2 FQNEAQ. This CDR3 comprises 13 residues. The V and J ends lost 5 bases and 5 bases respectively, with 12 bases between them. The CDR3 sequence is CASSRPLWETQYF. The CDR3 DNA reads as TGTGCCAGCAGCCGTCCTCTCTGGGAGACCCAGTACTTC.

The chain carries TRBV18 and TRBJ2-7, with 9 positions matching TRBD2. CDR1 and CDR2 (germline): KGHSH, LQKENI. J was trimmed by 3 bases and V by 6 bases; bases with no gene match: 9. The CDR3 has 15 amino acids. This chain's CDR3 is CASSRGGGDIYEQYF. The DNA of the CDR3 is TGTGCCAGCTCCCGCGGGGGGGGAGATATCTACGAGCAGTACTTC.

The rearrangement uses TRBV3-1 (or the pseudogene TRBV3-2) and TRBJ2-5; 7 positions agree with TRBD2. V shed 6 bases and J 2 bases; nucleotides not matched to a gene: 9. CDR1 is LGHDT, CDR2 YNNKEL, per germline (reference sequence). This CDR3 has 15 residues. The chain's CDR3 is CASRASGGPQETQYF. The CDR3 nucleotides read TGTGCCAGCAGGGCCTCGGGGGGTCCACAAGAGACCCAGTACTTC.

The rearrangement links TRBV4-3 to TRBJ1-6; 8 bases agree with TRBD1. J lost 10 bases, V lost 0 bases, and 5 bases had no gene match. Germline loops: CDR1 LGHNA, CDR2 YSLEER. The length of the CDR3 is 15 residues. CDR3 in amino acids: CASSQDNTGGSPLHF. As DNA, the CDR3 is TGCGCCAGCAGCCAAGATAATACAGGGGGATCACCCCTCCACTTT.

The chain employs TRBV11-2 and TRBJ2-3; D may be TRBD1 or TRBD2 (5 bases each). Deletions cut 2 bases from V and 2 bases from J, with 14 bases between. Germline lookup yields CDR1 SGHAT and CDR2 FQNNGV. The CDR3 length is 16 residues. CDR3 sequence (DNA): TGTGCCAGCAGCTTACTTAAGGCAGGGACCACAGATACGCAGTATTTT. Protein product: CASSLLKAGTTDTQYF. Combining the CDR3 with reference TRBV11-2 and TRBJ2-3 gives the whole variable domain EAGVAQSPRYKIIEKRQSVAFWCNPISGHATLYWYQQILGQGPKLLIQFQNNGVVDDSQLPKDRFSAERLKGVDSTLKIQPAKLEDSAVYLCASSLLKAGTTDTQYFGPGTRLTVL.

The chain combines TRBV29-1 with TRBJ2-3; a possible D gene is TRBD1 (6 bases). Germline CDR1 SQVTM, CDR2 ANQGSEA. This CDR3 region has 14 residues. V gave up 6 bases and J gave up 0 bases, with 13 bases separating them. In DNA, the CDR3 is TGCAGCGTCAGGACAGATACTAGCACAGATACGCAGTATTTT. Residues: CSVRTDTSTDTQYF.

The V and J genes are TRBV7-8 and TRBJ2-7, with D unresolved. The CDR3 length is 11 residues. V was cut by 5 bases and J by 3 bases, with 5 bases left in between. Germline V gene sequence: CDR1 SGHVS, CDR2 FQNEAQ. CDR3 residues: CASSLSYEQYF. CDR3 nucleotides: TGTGCCAGCAGCCTGAGCTACGAGCAGTACTTC. Together with reference TRBV7-8 and TRBJ2-7, the CDR3 gives the full variable domain: GAGVSQSPRYKVAKRGQDVALRCDPISGHVSLFWYQQALGQGPEFLTYFQNEAQLDKSGLPSDRFFAERPEGSVSTLKIQRTQQEDSAVYLCASSLSYEQYFGPGTRLTVT.

V and J are TRBV4-2 and TRBJ2-7; the match to TRBD1 covers 9 bases. Germline CDR1 LGHNA, CDR2 YNFKEQ. The CDR3 extends over 16 amino acids. V lost 1 base to trimming and J lost 2 bases; unmatched junction nucleotides: 6. CDR3 residues: CASSQASGQGPYEQYF. CDR3 DNA: TGTGCCAGCAGCCAAGCGAGTGGACAGGGGCCCTACGAGCAGTACTTC.